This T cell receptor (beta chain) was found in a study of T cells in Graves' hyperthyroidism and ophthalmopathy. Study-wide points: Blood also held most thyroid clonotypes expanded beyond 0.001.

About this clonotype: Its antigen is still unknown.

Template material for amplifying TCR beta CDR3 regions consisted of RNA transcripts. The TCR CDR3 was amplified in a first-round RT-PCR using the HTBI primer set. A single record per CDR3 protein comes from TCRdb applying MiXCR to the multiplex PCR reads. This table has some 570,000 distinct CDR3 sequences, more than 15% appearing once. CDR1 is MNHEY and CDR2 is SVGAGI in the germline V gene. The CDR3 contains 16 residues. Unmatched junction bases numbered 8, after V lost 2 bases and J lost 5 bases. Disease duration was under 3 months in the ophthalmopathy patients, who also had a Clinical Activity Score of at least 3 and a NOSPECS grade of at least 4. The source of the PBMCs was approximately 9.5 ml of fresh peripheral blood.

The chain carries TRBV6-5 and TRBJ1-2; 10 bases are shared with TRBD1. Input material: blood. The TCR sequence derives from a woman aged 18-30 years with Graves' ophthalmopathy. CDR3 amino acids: CASSYHGQGEVYGYTF. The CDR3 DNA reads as TGTGCCAGCAGTTACCACGGACAGGGGGAAGTTTATGGCTACACCTTC.